These 3 T cell receptor beta chains originate from one sample sequenced in a study of blood T cell repertoires in COVID-19. Using immunoSEQ multiplex PCR, the repertoire was profiled, and TCRdb retains in-frame clones only, with some absent. The table records about 88,000 clones, less than 95% of them present only once. Material: peripheral blood. The receptor set was obtained from a man younger than 35 with COVID-19, enrolled during active disease.

The V call is TRBV7-8, the J call TRBJ1-1, with D possibly matching TRBD1 (6 bases). Germline values: CDR1 SGHVS, CDR2 FQNEAQ. V lost 5 bases to trimming and J lost 1 base, with 17 bases between them. The CDR3 has 16 residues. The CDR3 sequence: CASSPWSGHPNTEAFF. CDR3 nucleotides: TGTGCCAGCAGCCCATGGTCGGGACACCCGAACACTGAAGCTTTCTTT.

The V gene is TRBV19, the J gene TRBJ1-5; tentative D call: TRBD1 (6 bases). The CDR3 runs 14 residues. The V gene lost 6 bases and the J gene lost 5 bases, with 14 bases spanning the gap. The germline gives CDR1 LNHDA, CDR2 SQIVND (reference sequence). CDR3 DNA sequence: TGTGCCAGTAGGAAACAGGGCGGGCATCAGCCCCAGCATTTT. Translating it yields CASRKQGGHQPQHF.

The genes are TRBV4-2 and TRBJ2-7; D is possibly TRBD2 (7 bases). Germline V lookup: CDR1 LGHNA, CDR2 YNFKEQ. This CDR3 is 15 amino acids long. The germline V and J ends were trimmed by 4 bases and 0 bases, with 13 bases remaining between them. For the CDR3, the DNA is TGTGCCAGCAGCCGCCTAGCGGACAGCTCCTACGAGCAGTACTTC. Its protein is CASSRLADSSYEQYF.